This TCR beta chain comes out of a study of T cell changes during pregnancy in multiple sclerosis. This clone was detected once. Sequencing was performed with immunoSEQ multiplex PCR; in TCRdb, only in-frame clones are kept and a portion is missing. The table records under 65,000 clones, about 94% of them present only once. V trimming: 3 bases; J trimming: 3 bases; junction bases outside the gene matches: 10. Germline lookup yields CDR1 SEHNR and CDR2 FQNEAQ (reference sequence). This CDR3 is 18 amino acids long. The sequenced sample was CD8+ T cells from peripheral blood mononuclear cells, obtained after pregnancy. The sequence came from a female donor with multiple sclerosis, enrolled in a pregnancy study. The chain couples TRBV7-9 to TRBJ2-2; the match to TRBD2 covers 10 bases. CDR3 protein: CASSFRGLAGADTGELFF. The CDR3 DNA reads TGTGCCAGCAGCTTTCGGGGGCTAGCGGGAGCAGACACCGGGGAGCTGTTTTTT.